This T cell receptor (beta chain) is drawn from a study of blood T cell repertoires in COVID-19. Study-level information: Researchers got acute and convalescent COVID-19 samples from the United States, Italy and Spain. T cells, B-cell-depleted T cells, or PBMCs supplied cDNA or gDNA.

The table came from immunoSEQ multiplex PCR; TCRdb's copy has only in-frame clones and leaves some out. The table has roughly 150,000 clones, 65% to 85% seen once. Participants were aged 18 to 89 years from more than 20 US areas. Participant-reported clinical history was the basis for cohort assignment. The trim removed 5 bases at V and 2 bases at J, leaving 1 base unmatched. This CDR3 has 13 residues. Per the germline V gene, CDR1 is KGHSH and CDR2 is LQKENI. Sequences were obtained from PBMCs or T cells enriched from blood (not recorded which). This receptor was obtained from a woman aged 40 to 50 with acute COVID-19. This rearrangement joins TRBV18 to TRBJ2-7, with 9 bases aligning to TRBD1. The CDR3 loop is CASSGTGPYEQYF. The CDR3 DNA sequence: TGTGCCAGCTCAGGGACAGGGCCCTACGAGCAGTACTTC.